This T cell receptor beta chain derives from a study of response to subunit inactivated influenza vaccine. TCRdb used MiXCR to reprocess the RT-PCR reads, holding one entry per CDR3 protein. The sample lists about 190,000 distinct CDR3 sequences, 13% to 15% occurring once. The germline V gene has CDR1 MDHEN and CDR2 SYDVKM. The CDR3 loop spans 15 amino acids. J lost 4 bases, V lost 6 bases, and 5 bases had no gene match. This clonotype appeared a few times. The chain employs TRBV28 and TRBJ2-2; TRBD1 matches 10 bases. The source material was CD8+ T cells sorted from PBMCs, sampled 5 days after vaccination. The TCR sequence derives from a man over 45 who received an inactivated influenza vaccine. The DNA for the CDR3 is TGTGCCAGCAGCCAGGGACAGGGGCTCACCGGGGAGCTGTTTTTT. Amino acids: CASSQGQGLTGELFF.